One and the same sample provided the 5 T cell receptor beta chains below, sequenced in a study of blood T cell repertoires in COVID-19. Here immunoSEQ multiplex PCR was the method, and the copy in TCRdb shows in-frame clones only, minus some. The table has hundreds of thousands of clones, 89% seen once. The sequenced sample consisted of PBMCs or T cells enriched from blood (not recorded which). The receptor source for this set is a woman in her 50s who had been exposed to COVID-19.

The genes are TRBV7-9 and TRBJ1-4; perhaps TRBD1 as D (5 bases). CDR1 SEHNR and CDR2 FQNEAQ come from the germline V gene (reference sequence). The CDR3 contains 16 residues. Between the trimmed V and J ends, which lost 5 bases and 6 bases, there was a span of 19 bases. CDR3 protein: CASSVSLETVDEKLFF. The DNA of the CDR3 is TGTGCCAGCAGCGTATCCCTAGAGACAGTGGATGAAAAACTGTTTTTT.

The J gene is TRBJ2-3, the V gene TRBV28, with TRBD2 matching 10 bases. CDR1 is MDHEN and CDR2 is SYDVKM in the germline V gene. Unmatched junction bases numbered 11, after V lost 6 bases and J lost 2 bases. This CDR3 has 17 residues. CDR3 amino acids: CASSRLTSGENTDTQYF. DNA for the CDR3: TGTGCCAGCAGCCGTCTCACTAGCGGGGAAAACACAGATACGCAGTATTTT.

The chain recombines TRBV24-1 with TRBJ2-5; 8 nucleotides align to TRBD1. V lost 4 bases, J lost 4 bases, and 10 bases stayed unmatched. The germline gives CDR1 KGHDR, CDR2 SFDVKD. CDR3 length: 16 amino acids. This chain's CDR3 is CATSDSGQGGGETQYF. The CDR3 DNA follows: TGTGCCACCAGTGACTCCGGACAGGGTGGGGGAGAGACCCAGTACTTC.

V gene TRBV9 combines with J gene TRBJ2-3, with no clear D. Germline CDR1 SGDLS, CDR2 YYNGEE. With 0 bases removed from V and 5 bases from J, the gap between germline ends came to 10 bases. The CDR3 has 14 residues. DNA of the CDR3: TGTGCCAGCAGCGTAGCTATGTTTGGAGATACGCAGTATTTT. As protein: CASSVAMFGDTQYF.

The rearrangement uses TRBV5-6 and TRBJ1-2, with D possibly matching TRBD1 (5 bases). Trimming removed 1 base from V and 6 bases from J, with 10 bases in between. The CDR3 runs 13 residues. From germline, CDR1 is SGHDT and CDR2 YYEEEE. This CDR3 reads CASSLLQGHGYTF. In DNA form, the CDR3 reads TGTGCCAGCAGCTTGTTGCAGGGCCATGGCTACACCTTC.